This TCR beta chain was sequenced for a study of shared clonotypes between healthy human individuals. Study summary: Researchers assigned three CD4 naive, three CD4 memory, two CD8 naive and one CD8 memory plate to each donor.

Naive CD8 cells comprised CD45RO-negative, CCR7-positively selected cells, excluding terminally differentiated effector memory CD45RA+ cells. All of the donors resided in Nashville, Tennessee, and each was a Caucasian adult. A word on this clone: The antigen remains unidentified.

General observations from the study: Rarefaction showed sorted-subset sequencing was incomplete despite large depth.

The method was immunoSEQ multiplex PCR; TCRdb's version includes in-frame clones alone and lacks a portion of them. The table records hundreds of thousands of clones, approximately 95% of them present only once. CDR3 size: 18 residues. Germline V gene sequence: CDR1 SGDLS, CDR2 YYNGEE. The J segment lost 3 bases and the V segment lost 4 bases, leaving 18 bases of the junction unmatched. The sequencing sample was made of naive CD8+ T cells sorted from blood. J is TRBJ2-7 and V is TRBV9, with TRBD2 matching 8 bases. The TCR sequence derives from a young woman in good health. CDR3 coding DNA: TGTGCCAGCAGCCCTGGCGTGAGTCAAGCGGGAGAGGTCTACGAGCAGTACTTC. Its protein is CASSPGVSQAGEVYEQYF.